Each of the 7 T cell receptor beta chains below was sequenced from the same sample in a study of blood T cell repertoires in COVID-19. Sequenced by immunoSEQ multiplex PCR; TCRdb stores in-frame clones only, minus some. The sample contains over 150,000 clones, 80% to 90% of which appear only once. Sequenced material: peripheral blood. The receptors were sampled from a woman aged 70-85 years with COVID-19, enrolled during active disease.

The CDR3 DNA reads as TGTGCCAGTAACCCTCTACAGGGAGGCTACACCTTC. The encoded protein is CASNPLQGGYTF. This sequence joins TRBV19 and TRBJ1-2; D might be TRBD1 (6 bases). The germline gives CDR1 LNHDA, CDR2 SQIVND (reference sequence). Trimming pared 7 bases from V and 8 bases from J, leaving 14 bases between. The CDR3 runs 12 residues.

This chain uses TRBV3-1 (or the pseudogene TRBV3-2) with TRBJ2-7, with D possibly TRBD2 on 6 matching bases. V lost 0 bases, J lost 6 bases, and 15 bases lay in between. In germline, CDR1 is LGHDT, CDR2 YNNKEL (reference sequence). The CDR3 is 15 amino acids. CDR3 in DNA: TGTGCCAGCAGCCAAGATGTGTTAGCGGTCCGCGAGCAGTACTTC. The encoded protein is CASSQDVLAVREQYF.

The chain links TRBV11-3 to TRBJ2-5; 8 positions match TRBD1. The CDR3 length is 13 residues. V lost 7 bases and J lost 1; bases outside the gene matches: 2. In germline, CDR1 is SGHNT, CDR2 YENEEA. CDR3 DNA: TGTGCCAGCAAAGGACAGGGCCAAGAGACCCAGTACTTC. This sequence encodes CASKGQGQETQYF.

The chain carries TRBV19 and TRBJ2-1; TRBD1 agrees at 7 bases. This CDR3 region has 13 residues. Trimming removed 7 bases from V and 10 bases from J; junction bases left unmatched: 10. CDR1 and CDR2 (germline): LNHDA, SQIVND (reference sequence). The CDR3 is CASTKSGQIEQFF. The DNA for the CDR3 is TGTGCCAGTACCAAATCGGGACAGATAGAGCAGTTCTTC.

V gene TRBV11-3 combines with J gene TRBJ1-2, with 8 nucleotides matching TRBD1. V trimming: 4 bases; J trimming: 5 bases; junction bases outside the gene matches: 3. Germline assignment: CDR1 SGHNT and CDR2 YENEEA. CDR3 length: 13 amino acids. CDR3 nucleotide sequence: TGTGCCAGCAGCTACGACAGGGGTTATGGCTACACCTTC. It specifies CASSYDRGYGYTF.

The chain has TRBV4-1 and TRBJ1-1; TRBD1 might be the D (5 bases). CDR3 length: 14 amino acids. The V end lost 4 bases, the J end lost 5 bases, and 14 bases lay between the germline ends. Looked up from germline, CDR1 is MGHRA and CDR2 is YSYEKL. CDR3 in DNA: TGCGCCAGCAGCCTCCGAGGTGCAGGGACTGAAGCTTTCTTT. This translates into CASSLRGAGTEAFF.

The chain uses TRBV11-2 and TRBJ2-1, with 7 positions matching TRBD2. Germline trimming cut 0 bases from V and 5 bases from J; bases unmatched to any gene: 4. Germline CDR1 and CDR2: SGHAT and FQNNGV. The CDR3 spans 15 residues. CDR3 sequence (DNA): TGTGCCAGCAGCTTAGAGGGAGGGGCAAACAATGAGCAGTTCTTC. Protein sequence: CASSLEGGANNEQFF.